This T cell receptor beta chain comes out of a study of CD8 T cells in ankylosing spondylitis. Study-wide points: Prior work had noted some motif variants in reactive arthritis blood and synovial fluid. Disease-linked clones reportedly concentrated significantly in matched ankylosing spondylitis synovial fluid. Made up of eight highly homologous variants, a TCR beta motif appeared characteristic of ankylosing spondylitis blood.

Molecular-barcoded quantitative 5'-RACE produced these TCR beta libraries. Each CDR3 protein gets one entry after TCRdb re-called the 5' RACE reads with MiXCR. Of about 500,000 distinct CDR3 sequences detected, roughly 13% appear once; the ten largest clones hold under 7.5%. This CDR3 contains 13 residues. V was clipped by 6 bases and J by 6 bases, with 15 bases between them. CDR1 is KGHSH, CDR2 LQKENI, per germline. This clonotype was detected only a few times. The antigen remains undetermined. The chain carries TRBV18 and TRBJ2-7; D unresolved. This sequence originates from a male donor with ankylosing spondylitis. The sample was blood, either unsorted or a sorted T cell fraction (not recorded which). CDR3 in amino acids: CASSGGSVGEQYF. The CDR3 DNA reads TGTGCCAGCTCCGGTGGGTCCGTGGGCGAGCAGTACTTC.